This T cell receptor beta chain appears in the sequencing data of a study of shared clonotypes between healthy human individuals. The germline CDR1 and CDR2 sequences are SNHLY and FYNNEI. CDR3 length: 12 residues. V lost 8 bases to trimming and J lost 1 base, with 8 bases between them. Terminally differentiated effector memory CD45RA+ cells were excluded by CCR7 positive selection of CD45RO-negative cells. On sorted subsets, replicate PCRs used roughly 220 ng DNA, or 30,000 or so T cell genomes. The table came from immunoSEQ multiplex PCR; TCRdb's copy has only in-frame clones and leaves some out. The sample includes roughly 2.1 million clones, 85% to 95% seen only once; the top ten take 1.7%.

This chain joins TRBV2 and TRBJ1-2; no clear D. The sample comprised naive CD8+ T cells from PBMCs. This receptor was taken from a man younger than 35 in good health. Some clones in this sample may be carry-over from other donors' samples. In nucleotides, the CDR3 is TGTGCCAGCTTAACGGGTAACTATGGCTACACCTTC. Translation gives CASLTGNYGYTF.